Reported below is one T cell receptor (beta chain). Its antigen is as yet unknown. This CDR3 has 13 amino acids. Germline loops: CDR1 SNHLY, CDR2 FYNNEI. Each UMI harboured a 6-nucleotide sample barcode and was appended via template switching. Each CDR3 protein gets one entry in TCRdb, which reprocessed the 5' RACE reads and gives no DNA. This table lists around 370,000 distinct CDR3 sequences. The data derive from a study of monozygotic twins with inflammatory bowel disease. Broader study findings: Clonotypes shared with others were fewer in IBD patients than in healthy twins, especially with disease activity. Healthy co-twins, by inverse Simpson, had higher TCRbeta diversity than their siblings with IBD. Patient repertoire variability may have increased through differing immunosuppressive treatments.

The sequenced material came from blood. The chain is built from TRBV2 and TRBJ1-5; the D call of TRBD1 rests on TCRdb alone, since no DNA is present to check it. The TCR originated in a human donor with ulcerative colitis or Crohn's disease, or a healthy co-twin of an affected twin (not recorded which). CDR3 sequence: CASRPGGNQPQHF.